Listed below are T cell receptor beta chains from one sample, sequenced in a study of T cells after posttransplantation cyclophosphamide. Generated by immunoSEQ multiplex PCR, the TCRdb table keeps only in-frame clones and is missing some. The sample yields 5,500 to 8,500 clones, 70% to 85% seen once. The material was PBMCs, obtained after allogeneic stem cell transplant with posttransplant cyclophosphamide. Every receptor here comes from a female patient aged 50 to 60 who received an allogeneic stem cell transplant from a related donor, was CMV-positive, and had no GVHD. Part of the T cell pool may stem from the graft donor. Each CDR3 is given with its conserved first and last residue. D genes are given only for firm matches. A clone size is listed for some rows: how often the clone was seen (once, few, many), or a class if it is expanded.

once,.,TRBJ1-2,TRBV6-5,CASSSQRERNYGYTF,TGTGCCAGCAGTTCCCAGCGGGAGAGAAACTATGGCTACACCTTC
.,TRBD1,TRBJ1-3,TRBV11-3,CASTTGGSGNTIYF,TGTGCCAGCACCACAGGGGGTTCTGGAAACACCATATATTTT
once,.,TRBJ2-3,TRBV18,CASSPTGPSTDTQYF,TGTGCCAGCTCACCTACAGGGCCTAGCACAGATACGCAGTATTTT
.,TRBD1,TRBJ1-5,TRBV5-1,CASSLEPRGTDSNQPQHF,TGCGCCAGCAGCTTGGAACCTCGGGGGACAGATAGCAATCAGCCCCAGCATTTT
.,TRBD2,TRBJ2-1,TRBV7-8,CASSAPGLAGRGGFYNEQFF,TGTGCCAGCAGCGCACCGGGACTAGCGGGGAGAGGAGGGTTCTACAATGAGCAGTTCTTC
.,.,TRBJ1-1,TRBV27,CASSFQGPLGAFF,TGTGCCAGCAGTTTCCAGGGTCCCCTGGGTGCTTTCTTT
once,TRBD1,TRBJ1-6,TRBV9,CASSVDGNRGSPLHF,TGTGCCAGCAGCGTAGATGGAAACAGGGGATCACCCCTCCACTTT
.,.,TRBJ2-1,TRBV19,CASSGGSVIEQFF,TGTGCCAGTAGTGGCGGATCGGTAATTGAGCAGTTCTTC
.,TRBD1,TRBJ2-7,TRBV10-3,CAISGQGVGEQYF,TGTGCCATCAGTGGACAGGGAGTAGGCGAGCAGTACTTC
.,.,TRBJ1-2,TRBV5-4,CASSLQGGGANYGYTF,TGTGCCAGCAGCTTACAGGGTGGGGGAGCTAACTATGGCTACACCTTC
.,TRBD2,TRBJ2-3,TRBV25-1,CASSKTSGFTDTQYF,TGTGCCAGCAGTAAGACTAGCGGGTTCACAGATACGCAGTATTTT
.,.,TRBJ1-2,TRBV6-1,CASRKGGGYGYTF,TGTGCCAGCAGAAAGGGGGGGGGCTATGGCTACACCTTC
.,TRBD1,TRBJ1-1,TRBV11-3,CASSPDRDTEAFF,TGTGCCAGCAGCCCAGACAGGGACACTGAAGCTTTCTTT
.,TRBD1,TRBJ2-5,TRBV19,CASSTGTGIQETQYF,TGTGCCAGTAGTACCGGGACAGGGATTCAAGAGACCCAGTACTTC
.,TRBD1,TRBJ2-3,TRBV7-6,CASSFISGTGDTDTQYF,TGTGCCAGCAGCTTCATTTCCGGGACAGGGGACACAGATACGCAGTATTTT
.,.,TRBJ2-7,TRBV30,CAWSDHRGGYEQYF,TGTGCCTGGAGTGACCACAGGGGGGGCTACGAGCAGTACTTC
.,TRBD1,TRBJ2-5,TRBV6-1,CASTPGGQTETQYF,TGTGCCAGCACTCCAGGGGGCCAGACGGAGACCCAGTACTTC
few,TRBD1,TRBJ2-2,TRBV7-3,CASSLSGTGGELFF,TGTGCCAGCAGCTTAAGTGGGACAGGAGGGGAGCTGTTTTTT